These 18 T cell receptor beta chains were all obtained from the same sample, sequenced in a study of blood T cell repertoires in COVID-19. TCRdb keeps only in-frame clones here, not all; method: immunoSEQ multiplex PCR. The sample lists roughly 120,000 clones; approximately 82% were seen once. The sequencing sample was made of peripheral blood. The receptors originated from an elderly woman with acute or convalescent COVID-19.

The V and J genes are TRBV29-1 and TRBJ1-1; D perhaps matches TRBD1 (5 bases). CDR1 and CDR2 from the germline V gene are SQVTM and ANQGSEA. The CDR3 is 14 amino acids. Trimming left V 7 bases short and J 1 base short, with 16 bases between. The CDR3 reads CSGGRGSRNTEAFF. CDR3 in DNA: TGCAGCGGTGGTCGGGGGTCTAGGAACACTGAAGCTTTCTTT.

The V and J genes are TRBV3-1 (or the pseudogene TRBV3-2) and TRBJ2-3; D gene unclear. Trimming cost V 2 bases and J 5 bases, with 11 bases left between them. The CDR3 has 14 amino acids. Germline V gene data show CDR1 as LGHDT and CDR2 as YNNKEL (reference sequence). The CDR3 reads CASSQPNYEDTQYF. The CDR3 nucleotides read TGTGCCAGCAGCCAACCCAACTACGAAGATACGCAGTATTTT.

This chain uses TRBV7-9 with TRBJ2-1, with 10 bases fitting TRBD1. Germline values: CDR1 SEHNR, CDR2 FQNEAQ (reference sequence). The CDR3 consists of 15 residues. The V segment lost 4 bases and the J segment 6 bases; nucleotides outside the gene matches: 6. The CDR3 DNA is TGTGCCAGCAGCTCTTGGACAGGGGGGAGCAATGAGCAGTTCTTC. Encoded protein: CASSSWTGGSNEQFF.

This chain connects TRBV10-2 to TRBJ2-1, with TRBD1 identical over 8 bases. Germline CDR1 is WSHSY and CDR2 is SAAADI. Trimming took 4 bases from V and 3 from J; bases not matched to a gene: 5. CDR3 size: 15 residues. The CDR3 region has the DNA TGCGCCAGCAGTGTCGGACAGGGATACTACAATGAGCAGTTCTTC. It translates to CASSVGQGYYNEQFF.

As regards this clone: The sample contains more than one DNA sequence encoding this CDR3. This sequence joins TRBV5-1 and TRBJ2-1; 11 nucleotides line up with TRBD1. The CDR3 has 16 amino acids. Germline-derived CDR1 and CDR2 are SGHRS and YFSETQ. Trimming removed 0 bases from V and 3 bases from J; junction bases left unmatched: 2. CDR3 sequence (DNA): TGCGCCAGCAGCTTGGGTGGGACAGGGGGCTACAATGAGCAGTTCTTC. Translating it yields CASSLGGTGGYNEQFF.

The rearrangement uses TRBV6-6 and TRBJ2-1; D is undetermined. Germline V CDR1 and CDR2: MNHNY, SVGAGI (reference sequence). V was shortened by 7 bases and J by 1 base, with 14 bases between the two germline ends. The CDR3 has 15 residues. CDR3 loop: CASTNSGSSYNEQFF. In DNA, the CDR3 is TGTGCCAGCACCAATTCGGGTTCGTCCTACAATGAGCAGTTCTTC.

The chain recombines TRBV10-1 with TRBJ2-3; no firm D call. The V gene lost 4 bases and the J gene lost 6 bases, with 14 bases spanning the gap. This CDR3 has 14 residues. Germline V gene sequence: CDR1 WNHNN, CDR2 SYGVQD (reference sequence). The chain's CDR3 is CASSGAGPLDTQYF. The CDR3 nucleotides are TGCGCCAGCAGTGGGGCAGGCCCATTGGATACGCAGTATTTT.

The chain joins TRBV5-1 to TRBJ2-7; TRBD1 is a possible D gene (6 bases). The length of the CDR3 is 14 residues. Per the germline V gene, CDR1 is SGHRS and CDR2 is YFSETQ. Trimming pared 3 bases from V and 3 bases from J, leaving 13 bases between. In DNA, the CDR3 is TGCGCCAGCAGCTCCGGACAGACTAACTACGAGCAGTACTTC. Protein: CASSSGQTNYEQYF.

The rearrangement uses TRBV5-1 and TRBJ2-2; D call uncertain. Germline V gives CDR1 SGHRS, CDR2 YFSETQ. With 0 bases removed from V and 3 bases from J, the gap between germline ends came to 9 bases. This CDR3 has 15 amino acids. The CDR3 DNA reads TGCGCCAGCAGCTTGGCAGGTCTCGACACCGGGGAGCTGTTTTTT. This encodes CASSLAGLDTGELFF.

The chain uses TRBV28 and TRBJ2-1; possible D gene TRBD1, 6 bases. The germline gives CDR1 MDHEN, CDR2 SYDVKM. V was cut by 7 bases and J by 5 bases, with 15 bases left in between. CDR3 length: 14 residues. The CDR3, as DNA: TGTGCCAGCATCGACGGGACAAAGAACAATGAGCAGTTCTTC. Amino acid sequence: CASIDGTKNNEQFF.

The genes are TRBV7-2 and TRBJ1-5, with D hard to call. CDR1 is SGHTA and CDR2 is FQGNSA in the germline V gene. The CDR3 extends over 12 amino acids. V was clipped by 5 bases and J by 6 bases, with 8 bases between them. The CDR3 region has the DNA TGTGCCAGCAGCGCCCGAGGTCAGCCCCAGCATTTT. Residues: CASSARGQPQHF.

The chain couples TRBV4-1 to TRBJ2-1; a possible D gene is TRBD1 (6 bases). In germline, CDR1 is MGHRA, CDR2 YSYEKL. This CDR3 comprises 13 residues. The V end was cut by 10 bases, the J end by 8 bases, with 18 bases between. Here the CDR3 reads CATRGGRVDEQFF. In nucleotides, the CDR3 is TGCGCCACCAGGGGCGGCAGGGTAGATGAGCAGTTCTTC.

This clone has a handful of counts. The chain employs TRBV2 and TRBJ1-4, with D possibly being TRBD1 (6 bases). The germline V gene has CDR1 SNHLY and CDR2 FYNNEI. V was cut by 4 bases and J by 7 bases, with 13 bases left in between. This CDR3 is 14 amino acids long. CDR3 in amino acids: CASSVYGGTEKLFF. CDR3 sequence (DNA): TGTGCCAGCAGTGTGTATGGGGGCACTGAAAAACTGTTTTTT.

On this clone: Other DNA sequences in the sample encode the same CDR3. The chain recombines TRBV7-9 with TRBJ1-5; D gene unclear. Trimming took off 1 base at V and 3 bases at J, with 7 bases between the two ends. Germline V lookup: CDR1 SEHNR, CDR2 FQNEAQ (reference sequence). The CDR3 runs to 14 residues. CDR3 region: CASSLVGDNQPQHF. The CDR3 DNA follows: TGTGCCAGCAGCTTAGTCGGGGACAATCAGCCCCAGCATTTT.

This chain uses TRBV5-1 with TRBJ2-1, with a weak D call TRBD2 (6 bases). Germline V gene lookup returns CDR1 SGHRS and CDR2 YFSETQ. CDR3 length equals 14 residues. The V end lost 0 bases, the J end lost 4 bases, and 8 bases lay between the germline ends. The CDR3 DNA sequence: TGCGCCAGCAGCTTGGATCTAGCGTACAATGAGCAGTTCTTC. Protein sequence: CASSLDLAYNEQFF.

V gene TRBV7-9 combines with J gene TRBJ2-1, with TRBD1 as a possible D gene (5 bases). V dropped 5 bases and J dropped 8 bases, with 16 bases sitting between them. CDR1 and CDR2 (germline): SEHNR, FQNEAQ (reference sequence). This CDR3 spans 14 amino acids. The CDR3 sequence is CASSPAGPGYEQFF. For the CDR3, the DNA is TGTGCCAGCAGCCCCGCAGGGCCTGGTTATGAGCAGTTCTTC.

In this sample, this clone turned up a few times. CDR3 sequence (DNA): TGTGCCAGCAGCTCTCAGGGGGCTGGAAACACCATATATTTT. Its translation: CASSSQGAGNTIYF. The J gene is TRBJ1-3, the V gene TRBV7-2; TRBD1 agrees at 7 bases. The length of the CDR3 is 14 residues. CDR1 SGHTA and CDR2 FQGNSA come from the germline V gene. The J segment lost 2 bases and the V segment lost 4 bases, leaving 2 bases of the junction unmatched.

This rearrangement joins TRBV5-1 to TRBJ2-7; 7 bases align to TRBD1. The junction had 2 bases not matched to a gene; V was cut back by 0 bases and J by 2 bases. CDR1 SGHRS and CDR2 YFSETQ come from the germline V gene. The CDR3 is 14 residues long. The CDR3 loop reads CASSLGGTAYEQYF. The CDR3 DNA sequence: TGCGCCAGCAGCTTGGGAGGGACAGCCTACGAGCAGTACTTC.